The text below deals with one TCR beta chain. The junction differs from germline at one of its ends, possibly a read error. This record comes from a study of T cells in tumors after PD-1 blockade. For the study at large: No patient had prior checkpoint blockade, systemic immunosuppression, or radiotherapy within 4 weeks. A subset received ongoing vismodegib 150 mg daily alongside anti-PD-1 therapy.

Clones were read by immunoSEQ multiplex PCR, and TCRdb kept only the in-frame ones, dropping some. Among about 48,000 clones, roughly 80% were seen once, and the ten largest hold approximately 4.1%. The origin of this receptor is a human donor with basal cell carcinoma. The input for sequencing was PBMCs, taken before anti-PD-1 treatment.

The CDR3: CASSDWTGGISHEQYF. In DNA form, the CDR3 reads TGTGCCAGCAGTGACTGGACAGGGGGTATCTCCCACGAGCAGTACTTC. The V gene is TRBV6-6, the J gene TRBJ2-7; 10 positions match TRBD1. The CDR3 totals 16 residues. Germline values: CDR1 MNHNY, CDR2 SVGAGI (reference sequence).